Listed below are T cell receptor beta chains from one sample, sequenced in a study of blood T cell repertoires in COVID-19. Here immunoSEQ multiplex PCR was the method, and the copy in TCRdb shows in-frame clones only, minus some. Among 120,000 or so clones listed, 80% to 90% were seen once. Material for sequencing was peripheral blood. The receptor set was obtained from a human donor in a cohort sampled during active COVID-19. Both conserved end residues are part of each CDR3. The order of the fields is D gene, V gene, J gene, clone size, CDR3 length, CDR3 DNA, CDR3 protein. The D gene is left open where the match is weak. Clone size is stated in some rows and not others, as once, few, many or a class when expanded.

D: TRBD2
V: TRBV3-1/TRBV3-2
J: TRBJ2-7
size: NA
length: 16
DNA: TGTGCCAGCAGCCCCGGACGGCTAGCGGACACCTACGAGCAGTACTTC
CDR3: CASSPGRLADTYEQYF

D: NA
V: TRBV6-5
J: TRBJ1-1
size: NA
length: 12
DNA: TGTGCCAGCTTGGGGCTGAACACTGAAGCTTTCTTT
CDR3: CASLGLNTEAFF

D: TRBD2
V: TRBV10-3
J: TRBJ2-1
size: NA
length: 16
DNA: TGTGCCATCAGTACCCCGGGGGGGGGCAGGATCAATGAGCAGTTCTTC
CDR3: CAISTPGGGRINEQFF

D: TRBD1
V: TRBV5-5
J: TRBJ1-5
size: NA
length: 14
DNA: TGTGCCAGCAGCCTGGGACAGAGCAATCAGCCCCAGCATTTT
CDR3: CASSLGQSNQPQHF

D: NA
V: TRBV6-5
J: TRBJ1-1
size: NA
length: 13
DNA: TGTGCCAGCAGGAAAATAGGGGGAACTGAAGCTTTCTTT
CDR3: CASRKIGGTEAFF

D: TRBD1
V: TRBV4-3
J: TRBJ2-2
size: NA
length: 16
DNA: TGCGCCAGCAGCCAAGATTTGACAGGGACGGCCGGGGAGCTGTTTTTT
CDR3: CASSQDLTGTAGELFF

D: TRBD1
V: TRBV10-3
J: TRBJ1-4
size: NA
length: 16
DNA: TGTGCCATCAGTGATCAAGGGGGCAGGGGTAATGAAAAACTGTTTTTT
CDR3: CAISDQGGRGNEKLFF

D: TRBD1
V: TRBV5-1
J: TRBJ2-2
size: NA
length: 15
DNA: TGCGCCAGCAGCACGGACAGGTGGAACACCGGGGAGCTGTTTTTT
CDR3: CASSTDRWNTGELFF

D: TRBD1
V: TRBV13
J: TRBJ2-7
size: NA
length: 12
DNA: TGTGCCAGCAGCTTGGGCAGGGGGCAGCAGTACTTC
CDR3: CASSLGRGQQYF

D: TRBD2
V: TRBV6-2/TRBV6-3
J: TRBJ2-3
size: few
length: 16
DNA: TGTGCCAGCAGTCTAGAAGCGGGGGGGATGACAGATACGCAGTATTTT
CDR3: CASSLEAGGMTDTQYF

D: TRBD1
V: TRBV2
J: TRBJ2-7
size: few
length: 17
DNA: TGTGCCAGCAGTGAAGGCCGACAGGGATTCCGACCATACGAGCAGTACTTC
CDR3: CASSEGRQGFRPYEQYF

D: TRBD1
V: TRBV28
J: TRBJ2-5
size: NA
length: 12
DNA: TGTGCCAGCAGTACAGGGGGGGAGACCCAGTACTTC
CDR3: CASSTGGETQYF

D: TRBD1
V: TRBV19
J: TRBJ2-5
size: NA
length: 15
DNA: TGTGCCAGTAGTACGACAGGGGGCCGGGGGGAGACCCAGTACTTC
CDR3: CASSTTGGRGETQYF